The clone carrying this T cell receptor beta chain occurred many times. MiXCR, applied by TCRdb to the PCR reads, yields one record per CDR3 protein. The sample holds roughly 100,000 distinct CDR3 sequences, 45% to 60% seen once. The V gene lost 3 bases and the J gene lost 6 bases, with 10 bases spanning the gap. CDR1 is SGHRS and CDR2 is YFSETQ in the germline V gene. CDR3 length: 12 residues. This specimen belongs to a study of CDR3 diversity in severe acne. Sequencing input: blood. This TCR derives from a male donor with acne. J is TRBJ2-7 and V is TRBV5-1; D is unclear. For the CDR3, the DNA is TGCGCCAGCAGCTCCGAACCCTCCGAGCAGTACTTC. Encoded protein: CASSSEPSEQYF.